The clone carrying this T cell receptor (beta chain) was seen only a few times. The sample is drawn from a study of CD8+ T cells in alopecia areata. CDR1 and CDR2 from the germline V gene are PRHDT and FYEKMQ (reference sequence). CDR3 length: 15 amino acids. Trimming cost V 4 bases and J 10 bases, with 20 bases left between them. Reverse transcription of extracted RNA yielded cDNA, which provided the sequencing template. Data came from immunoSEQ multiplex PCR; TCRdb stores just in-frame clones and leaves some out. The sample holds around 190,000 clones, approximately 53% seen once. The specimen was CD8+ T cells sorted from blood. The TCR comes from a human donor in good health. V and J are TRBV13 and TRBJ1-5; D possibly corresponds to TRBD1 (6 bases). In DNA form, the CDR3 reads TGTGCCAGCAGCTCCTCGGCGGACAGACAACTACCCCAGCATTTT. Amino acids: CASSSSADRQLPQHF.